These T cell receptor beta chains were read from a single sample in a study of immune evolution from preneoplasia to lung adenocarcinoma. Sequenced by immunoSEQ multiplex PCR; TCRdb stores in-frame clones only, minus some. The data hold about 7,400 clones, with 65% to 85% observed a single time. Specimen: FFPE adjacent normal lung tissue. Receptors were obtained from a person aged 65-85 years with lung adenocarcinoma. Both conserved end residues are part of each CDR3. Fields, in order: CDR3 DNA, CDR3 protein, D gene, clone size, V gene, CDR3 length, J gene. D genes are given only for firm matches. Clone size is given for some rows only: seen once, a few or many times, or a class if the clone is expanded.

CDR3nt: TGTGCCAGCAGGGGACTTCTGAGAGAGGGTGAGCAGTTCTTC; CDR3aa: CASRGLLREGEQFF; d_gene: .; abundance: .; v_gene: TRBV2; len: 14; j_gene: TRBJ2-1
CDR3nt: TGTGCCTGGAGTCTCAGGGGAAGAGGCTATGGCTACACCTTC; CDR3aa: CAWSLRGRGYGYTF; d_gene: .; abundance: .; v_gene: TRBV30; len: 14; j_gene: TRBJ1-2
CDR3nt: TGTGCCAGTAGGGGACAGATCTATGGCTACACCTTC; CDR3aa: CASRGQIYGYTF; d_gene: TRBD1; abundance: .; v_gene: TRBV28; len: 12; j_gene: TRBJ1-2
CDR3nt: TGTGCCAGCAGTTTATCTTTTGGGGGCAATGGCTACACCTTC; CDR3aa: CASSLSFGGNGYTF; d_gene: .; abundance: .; v_gene: TRBV28; len: 14; j_gene: TRBJ1-2
CDR3nt: TGTGCCAGCAGCCAAGACCCCGACGGGAGCTCCTACGAGCAGTACTTC; CDR3aa: CASSQDPDGSSYEQYF; d_gene: .; abundance: .; v_gene: TRBV2; len: 16; j_gene: TRBJ2-7
CDR3nt: TGTGCCAGCAGCTCCCGTAGTATCGGGGGCGCGACCGGGGAGCTGTTTTTT; CDR3aa: CASSSRSIGGATGELFF; d_gene: .; abundance: .; v_gene: TRBV11-3; len: 17; j_gene: TRBJ2-2
CDR3nt: TGCAGTGCCGTGGCATACGAGCAGTACTTC; CDR3aa: CSAVAYEQYF; d_gene: .; abundance: .; v_gene: TRBV20-1; len: 10; j_gene: TRBJ2-7
CDR3nt: TGCGCCAGCAGCTTATCTAACAACTACGAGCAGTACTTC; CDR3aa: CASSLSNNYEQYF; d_gene: .; abundance: .; v_gene: TRBV5-1; len: 13; j_gene: TRBJ2-7
CDR3nt: TGTGCCAGCTCACCGGACAGCTTTACCACCGGGGAGCTGTTTTTT; CDR3aa: CASSPDSFTTGELFF; d_gene: .; abundance: .; v_gene: TRBV18; len: 15; j_gene: TRBJ2-2
CDR3nt: TGTGCCAGCAGATCGCCGGGACAGGGGCTTCGGCCCCAGCATTTT; CDR3aa: CASRSPGQGLRPQHF; d_gene: TRBD1; abundance: .; v_gene: TRBV28; len: 15; j_gene: TRBJ1-5
CDR3nt: TGTGCAAGTCGCCTAATAGCGTACGACGAGCAGTACTTC; CDR3aa: CASRLIAYDEQYF; d_gene: .; abundance: .; v_gene: TRBV12-2; len: 13; j_gene: TRBJ2-7
CDR3nt: TGTGCCAGCAGCCCCGAAGGGACCCTGGGGCATGAGCAGTTCTTC; CDR3aa: CASSPEGTLGHEQFF; d_gene: .; abundance: .; v_gene: TRBV11-3; len: 15; j_gene: TRBJ2-1
CDR3nt: TGTGCCAGTAGTATCGGGACAGGCTATGGCTACACCTTC; CDR3aa: CASSIGTGYGYTF; d_gene: TRBD1; abundance: few; v_gene: TRBV19; len: 13; j_gene: TRBJ1-2
CDR3nt: TGTGCCAGCAGCCCGATTTACACTACCCGATACGAGCAGTACTTC; CDR3aa: CASSPIYTTRYEQYF; d_gene: .; abundance: .; v_gene: TRBV28; len: 15; j_gene: TRBJ2-7
CDR3nt: TGTGCCAGCACCTTAGCGGGGGGCACCGGGGAGCTGTTTTTT; CDR3aa: CASTLAGGTGELFF; d_gene: TRBD2; abundance: .; v_gene: TRBV6-1; len: 14; j_gene: TRBJ2-2
CDR3nt: TGTGCCAGCAGCTTAGGGGGGGGTCCCGCGAACACCGGGGAGCTGTTTTTT; CDR3aa: CASSLGGGPANTGELFF; d_gene: TRBD2; abundance: few; v_gene: TRBV7-6; len: 17; j_gene: TRBJ2-2
CDR3nt: TGTGCCAGCAGCCAAGAATCAGGGGGCAGGCAGCCCCAGCATTTT; CDR3aa: CASSQESGGRQPQHF; d_gene: TRBD1; abundance: .; v_gene: TRBV4-2; len: 15; j_gene: TRBJ1-5
CDR3nt: TGTGCCAGCAGAAGGGAGTCAGGCCGGGGGAACACTGAAGCTTTCTTT; CDR3aa: CASRRESGRGNTEAFF; d_gene: .; abundance: .; v_gene: TRBV27; len: 16; j_gene: TRBJ1-1
CDR3nt: TGCGCCAGCACCGTGGGGGGAGGCTACAATGAGCAGTTCTTC; CDR3aa: CASTVGGGYNEQFF; d_gene: .; abundance: .; v_gene: TRBV5-1; len: 14; j_gene: TRBJ2-1
CDR3nt: TGCGCCAGCAGTCAATCCCCGGAGGCTCGCTCCTACAATGAGCAGTTCTTC; CDR3aa: CASSQSPEARSYNEQFF; d_gene: .; abundance: .; v_gene: TRBV23-1; len: 17; j_gene: TRBJ2-1
CDR3nt: TGTGCCAGCAGGATGCAGGGGGGGACGAACACTGAAGCTTTCTTT; CDR3aa: CASRMQGGTNTEAFF; d_gene: TRBD1; abundance: .; v_gene: TRBV11-2; len: 15; j_gene: TRBJ1-1
CDR3nt: TGTGCCAGAAGCGGGGGGGCCCAGCGGGGGGGCCCCAAAGAGACCCAGTACTTC; CDR3aa: CARSGGAQRGGPKETQYF; d_gene: TRBD2; abundance: .; v_gene: TRBV5-3; len: 18; j_gene: TRBJ2-5
CDR3nt: TGTGCCAGCAGCGACCCTCCAGAGACCCAGTACTTC; CDR3aa: CASSDPPETQYF; d_gene: .; abundance: once; v_gene: TRBV25-1; len: 12; j_gene: TRBJ2-5
CDR3nt: TGTGCCAGCAGCAGGGACGGGACTTCACCCCTCCACTTT; CDR3aa: CASSRDGTSPLHF; d_gene: .; abundance: few; v_gene: TRBV7-9; len: 13; j_gene: TRBJ1-6
CDR3nt: TGTGCCAGCATCTCTTACCTGGCGGGAGACTACGAGCAGTACTTC; CDR3aa: CASISYLAGDYEQYF; d_gene: TRBD2; abundance: once; v_gene: TRBV28; len: 15; j_gene: TRBJ2-7
CDR3nt: TGTGCCAGCAGTTTGGACAGGGTGGGGTATCAGCCCCAGCATTTT; CDR3aa: CASSLDRVGYQPQHF; d_gene: TRBD1; abundance: .; v_gene: TRBV2; len: 15; j_gene: TRBJ1-5
CDR3nt: TGTGCCTGGAGTGGTTTATTCTATGGCTACACCTTC; CDR3aa: CAWSGLFYGYTF; d_gene: .; abundance: .; v_gene: TRBV30; len: 12; j_gene: TRBJ1-2
CDR3nt: TGTGCCCTCTCAAACCTACAAGAGACCCAGTACTTC; CDR3aa: CALSNLQETQYF; d_gene: .; abundance: few; v_gene: TRBV30; len: 12; j_gene: TRBJ2-5
CDR3nt: TGTGCCAGCAGTAAAGCGGGAGGACGCAATGAGCAGTTCTTC; CDR3aa: CASSKAGGRNEQFF; d_gene: TRBD2; abundance: .; v_gene: TRBV28; len: 14; j_gene: TRBJ2-1
CDR3nt: TGTGCCAGCAGTTTTAGGGACCAGCCCCAGCATTTT; CDR3aa: CASSFRDQPQHF; d_gene: .; abundance: .; v_gene: TRBV28; len: 12; j_gene: TRBJ1-5
CDR3nt: TGTGCCAGCAGGTCACGGATTGCGGCCCTCCACTTT; CDR3aa: CASRSRIAALHF; d_gene: .; abundance: .; v_gene: TRBV28; len: 12; j_gene: TRBJ1-6
CDR3nt: TGTGCCAGCAGCGTAGGACAGGGCGCCGGTAATTCACCCCTCCACTTT; CDR3aa: CASSVGQGAGNSPLHF; d_gene: TRBD1; abundance: .; v_gene: TRBV9; len: 16; j_gene: TRBJ1-6
CDR3nt: TGCAGCGTTGTGGGTACCGCAGATACGCAGTATTTT; CDR3aa: CSVVGTADTQYF; d_gene: .; abundance: .; v_gene: TRBV29-1; len: 12; j_gene: TRBJ2-3
CDR3nt: TGTGCCAGCAGCTTACGGTGGGACAGGGCTGGCACCGGGGAGCTGTTTTTT; CDR3aa: CASSLRWDRAGTGELFF; d_gene: TRBD1; abundance: once; v_gene: TRBV7-3; len: 17; j_gene: TRBJ2-2
CDR3nt: TGTGCCAGCAGTGACAGGCATCTATCCTATGGCTACACCTTC; CDR3aa: CASSDRHLSYGYTF; d_gene: .; abundance: .; v_gene: TRBV2; len: 14; j_gene: TRBJ1-2
CDR3nt: TGTGCCAGCAGCCAAGGGGGGGGACACCATCCTTACGAGCAGTACTTC; CDR3aa: CASSQGGGHHPYEQYF; d_gene: .; abundance: .; v_gene: TRBV14; len: 16; j_gene: TRBJ2-7
CDR3nt: TGTGCTAGTGGTTTGAGCGGGAGCTCACACAATGAGCAGTTCTTC; CDR3aa: CASGLSGSSHNEQFF; d_gene: TRBD2; abundance: once; v_gene: TRBV12-5; len: 15; j_gene: TRBJ2-1
CDR3nt: TGTGCCAGCAGCTTTAGGGGGCGCGAATACAATGAGCAGTTCTTC; CDR3aa: CASSFRGREYNEQFF; d_gene: TRBD1; abundance: .; v_gene: TRBV5-6; len: 15; j_gene: TRBJ2-1
CDR3nt: TGCAGCGTAGGGACAGGCCCTATGAACACTGAAGCTTTCTTT; CDR3aa: CSVGTGPMNTEAFF; d_gene: TRBD1; abundance: .; v_gene: TRBV29-1; len: 14; j_gene: TRBJ1-1
CDR3nt: TGTGCCAGCAGCGACAGAAGCAATCAGCCCCAGCATTTT; CDR3aa: CASSDRSNQPQHF; d_gene: .; abundance: .; v_gene: TRBV6-5; len: 13; j_gene: TRBJ1-5
CDR3nt: TGTGCCAGCAGCGCCGGACTAGCGGGGGTGGACAATGAGCAGTTCTTC; CDR3aa: CASSAGLAGVDNEQFF; d_gene: TRBD2; abundance: .; v_gene: TRBV9; len: 16; j_gene: TRBJ2-1
CDR3nt: TGTGCCAGCAGCAAAGAAACAGCTAGCTATGGCTACACCTTC; CDR3aa: CASSKETASYGYTF; d_gene: .; abundance: .; v_gene: TRBV21-1; len: 14; j_gene: TRBJ1-2
CDR3nt: TGCAGTTCTGACAGCTCCTATGGCTACACCTTC; CDR3aa: CSSDSSYGYTF; d_gene: .; abundance: .; v_gene: TRBV20-1; len: 11; j_gene: TRBJ1-2
CDR3nt: TGTGCCAGCAGTGAGGAGTTTAGGGCTCATAATTCACCCCTCCACTTT; CDR3aa: CASSEEFRAHNSPLHF; d_gene: .; abundance: .; v_gene: TRBV25-1; len: 16; j_gene: TRBJ1-6
CDR3nt: TGTGCCAGCAGTTTAACAGGCAAACTGTTTTTT; CDR3aa: CASSLTGKLFF; d_gene: .; abundance: once; v_gene: TRBV28; len: 11; j_gene: TRBJ1-4
CDR3nt: TGTGCCAGCACGGGGGGGGTCAATCAGCCCCAGCATTTT; CDR3aa: CASTGGVNQPQHF; d_gene: .; abundance: .; v_gene: TRBV25-1; len: 13; j_gene: TRBJ1-5
CDR3nt: TGTGCCTGGAGTGTACCACTAGCGGGAGCAGTCAGGGATGAGCAGTTCTTC; CDR3aa: CAWSVPLAGAVRDEQFF; d_gene: TRBD2; abundance: .; v_gene: TRBV30; len: 17; j_gene: TRBJ2-1
CDR3nt: TGTGCCATCAGTGAGTCTGACTCTGCTGGAAACACCATATATTTT; CDR3aa: CAISESDSAGNTIYF; d_gene: .; abundance: .; v_gene: TRBV10-3; len: 15; j_gene: TRBJ1-3
CDR3nt: TGTGCCAGCAGCTTGGAACAGGGGTATGGCTACACCTTC; CDR3aa: CASSLEQGYGYTF; d_gene: TRBD1; abundance: .; v_gene: TRBV5-6; len: 13; j_gene: TRBJ1-2
CDR3nt: TGCAGTGCCGGAGGCAGTCGCGAGCAGTACTTC; CDR3aa: CSAGGSREQYF; d_gene: .; abundance: .; v_gene: TRBV20-1; len: 11; j_gene: TRBJ2-7